This T cell receptor (beta chain) originates from a study of shared clonotypes between healthy human individuals. The CDR3 sequence is 13 residues long. V lost 0 bases and J lost 7, with 10 bases in between. Per germline, CDR1 SGHNT and CDR2 YYREEE (reference sequence). Unsorted PBMC samples were amplified in replicate PCRs containing roughly 300 ng DNA, some 30,000 T cell genomes. Sequenced by immunoSEQ multiplex PCR; TCRdb stores in-frame clones only, minus some. The table has fewer than 600,000 clones, just over 75% seen once. The rearrangement uses TRBV5-4 and TRBJ1-1, with D unclear. This receptor was identified in a woman in her thirties or forties in good health. Some clones in this sample may be carry-over from other donors' samples. The sample comprised PBMCs. The CDR3 region is CASSLAVSNEAFF. The CDR3 DNA sequence: TGTGCCAGCAGCTTGGCCGTCAGTAATGAAGCTTTCTTT.